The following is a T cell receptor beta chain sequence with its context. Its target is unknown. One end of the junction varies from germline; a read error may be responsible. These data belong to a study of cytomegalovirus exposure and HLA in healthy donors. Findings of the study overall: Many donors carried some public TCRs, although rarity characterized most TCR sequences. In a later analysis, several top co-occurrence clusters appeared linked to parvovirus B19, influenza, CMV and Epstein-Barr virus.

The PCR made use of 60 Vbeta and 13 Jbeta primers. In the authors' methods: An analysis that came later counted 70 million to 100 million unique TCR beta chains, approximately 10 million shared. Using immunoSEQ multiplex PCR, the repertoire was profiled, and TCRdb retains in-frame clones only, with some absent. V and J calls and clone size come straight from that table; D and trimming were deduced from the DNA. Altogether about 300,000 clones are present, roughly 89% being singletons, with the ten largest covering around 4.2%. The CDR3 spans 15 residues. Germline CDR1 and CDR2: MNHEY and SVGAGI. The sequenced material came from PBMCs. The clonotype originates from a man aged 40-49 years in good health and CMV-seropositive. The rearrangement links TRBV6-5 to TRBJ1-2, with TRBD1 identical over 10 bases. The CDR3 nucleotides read TGTGCCCGCAGTCGACAGGGGGCAGCTAACTATGGCTACACCTTC. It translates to CARSRQGAANYGYTF.